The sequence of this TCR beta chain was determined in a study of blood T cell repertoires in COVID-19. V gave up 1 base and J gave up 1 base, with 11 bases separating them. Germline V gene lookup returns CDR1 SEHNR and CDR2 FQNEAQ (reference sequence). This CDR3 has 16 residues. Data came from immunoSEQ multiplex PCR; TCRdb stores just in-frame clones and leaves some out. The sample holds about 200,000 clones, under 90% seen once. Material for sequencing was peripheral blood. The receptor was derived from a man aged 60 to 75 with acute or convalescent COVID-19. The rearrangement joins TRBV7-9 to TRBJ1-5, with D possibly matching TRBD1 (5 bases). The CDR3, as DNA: TGTGCCAGCAGCTTAGTCGGGGGTAGGAGCAATCAGCCCCAGCATTTT. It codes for CASSLVGGRSNQPQHF.